This TCR beta chain emerged from a study of esophageal squamous cell carcinoma under preoperative chemotherapy. Study-wide context: Samples included peripheral blood T cells as well as tumor-infiltrating lymphocytes. Study observations and caveats: Chemotherapy was followed by significantly higher TCR diversity in peripheral T cells only, not tumor-infiltrating lymphocytes.

TCRdb called the PCR reads again in MiXCR, with one record for every CDR3 protein. Here the sample spans roughly 30,000 distinct CDR3 sequences, 45% to 55% being singletons. As regards this clonotype: The target antigen is unknown.

The CDR3 spans 14 residues. Germline V gene sequence: CDR1 MNHNS, CDR2 SASEGT. V lost 1 base to trimming and J lost 8 bases; unmatched junction nucleotides: 6. Sample time point: before preoperative PTX-NDP chemotherapy. Before surgery, patients were given preoperative paclitaxel-nedaplatin chemotherapy. The sample was taken from a patient given preoperative chemotherapy. The chain recombines TRBV6-1 with TRBJ1-2; TRBD1 matches 8 bases. The TCR originated in a human donor with esophageal squamous cell carcinoma. The donor label of this sample is uncertain. This chain's CDR3 is CASSEVQGARGYTF. DNA for the CDR3: TGTGCCAGCAGTGAAGTTCAGGGGGCGCGAGGCTACACCTTC.